This is a list of T cell receptor beta chains from one sample in a study of long-term antiretroviral therapy in people with HIV. Profiled with immunoSEQ multiplex PCR; TCRdb holds only in-frame clones, not every one. The table records about 30,000 clones, 85% to 95% of them present only once. The input for sequencing was unsorted PBMCs, taken 5.3 years after starting antiretroviral therapy. These receptor sequences come from a man aged 50 to 59 with HIV. Each CDR3 is given without its conserved first and last residue.

TRBV7-3,ASSSTGADTQY
TRBV5-1,ASSLETSGAYEQY
TRBV15,ATSRRGGPNQYEQY
TRBV6-1,ASRSTADSNQPQH
TRBV5-1,ASSLAPQGPGELF
TRBV6-1,ASSEGQENTEAF
TRBV11-2,ASSSMDEKLF
TRBV7-3,ASSSKGGTEAF
TRBV7-2,ASSLEFASNEQF
TRBV18,ASSLSEDTQY
TRBV6-6,ASSPWASGNYEQY
TRBV5-4,ASSSPGLGTDTQY
TRBV29-1,SVETGGGTDTQY
TRBV9,ASSVGAGSYEQY
TRBV2,ASSEAGTDTQY
TRBV7-2,ASSLVGGQDEKLF
TRBV7-8,ASSLVGPLERSNQPQH
TRBV6-1,ASSPGLNTGELF
TRBV9,ASSADRPGNTIY
TRBV4-3,ASSQDPPRAAGNIQY
TRBV5-1,ASSRQAAGNTGELF
TRBV6-1,ASSDASTDTQY
TRBV5-1,ASSLGFGYNYGYT
TRBV4-3,ASSQEAGTSANTGELF
TRBV30,TWSVGNYNSPLH
TRBV5-6,ASSLAPNEQF
TRBV7-9,ASSFTGQDYGYT
TRBV6-1,ASSEPTSPGRNSPLH
TRBV4-3,ASSQDLRVTYNEQF
TRBV20-1,SAGRGNTIY
TRBV30,AWSVGTGGNSPLH
TRBV7-2,ASSEGFSGNTIY
TRBV7-2,ASSLRGDNEQF
TRBV7-2,ASSLGGAGNTIY
TRBV6-6,ATTPGLEYNEQF
TRBV5-1,ASSPGGFDEKLF
TRBV29-1,SASLGVQGREGYT
TRBV19,ASSEGMTQY
TRBV28,ASSSPRSSGTYEQY
TRBV15,ATSGNTEKLF
TRBV29-1,SVVVQGYEQY
TRBV5-6,ASSLDVLAGTGELF
TRBV19,ASGGLRDRGTSEAF
TRBV29-1,SVELTDSGPYEQY
TRBV13,ASSYSGGAANTQY
TRBV27,ASSPKTNTEAF
TRBV29-1,SVDGQPNTEAF
TRBV27,ASSWTGQYYEQY
TRBV7-6,ASSLARTGPYNEQF
TRBV19,ASSIGPYSGNTIY
TRBV4-3,ASSQDAASGELF
TRBV5-1,ASSGSGGAPDTQY
TRBV27,ASSSGTGGNQPQH
TRBV7-2,ASSPVSGFGTEAF
TRBV11-2,ASGVVGYEQY
TRBV10-3,AISPGTGGYEQY
TRBV6-1,ASSALQGPTGELF
TRBV5-1,ASSLETVNTEAF